This T cell receptor (beta chain) was observed in a study of identical twins. This clonotype was recorded many times. Its antigen is unidentified. Study outcomes and limitations: Out-of-frame alpha sequences that twins shared showed excess low generation probability. Models underestimated TCR alpha sharing (out-of-frame) in monozygotic twins.

One entry per CDR3 protein, called by TCRdb with MiXCR from the 5' RACE reads. The sample includes approximately 600,000 distinct CDR3 sequences, just over 7% of them seen just once. This CDR3 is 11 amino acids long. CDR1 MGHDK and CDR2 SYGVNS come from the germline V gene. Trimming removed 7 bases from V and 4 bases from J, with 5 bases in between. Another study also made use of these data, one on yellow fever vaccine responses in identical twins.

The sequence came from a woman aged 18-29 years in good health. Sequencing used PBMCs. The rearrangement joins TRBV25-1 to TRBJ2-1; D call uncertain. CDR3 DNA sequence: TGTGCCAGCAAAGGGTACAATGAGCAGTTCTTC. Translation: CASKGYNEQFF.